A selection of T cell receptor beta chains follows, all from one sample in a study of cytomegalovirus exposure and HLA in healthy donors. Libraries were prepared by immunoSEQ multiplex PCR; TCRdb keeps only in-frame clonotypes and omits some of them. The table lists around 180,000 clones, approximately 82% of them singletons. Sample: PBMCs. Source of these receptors: a woman between 18 and 29 years old in good health and CMV-seropositive. CDR3s leave out the opening cysteine and the closing phenylalanine or tryptophan. D genes are given only for firm matches.

D: TRBD1
V: TRBV7-3
J: TRBJ2-2
CDR3: ASSAGQVSGELF

D: .
V: TRBV18
J: TRBJ2-2
CDR3: ASSPSRNTGELF

D: .
V: TRBV11-2
J: TRBJ2-7
CDR3: ASSWSSYEQY

D: .
V: TRBV11-1
J: TRBJ1-2
CDR3: ASSSRQGTNYGYT

D: .
V: TRBV5-4
J: TRBJ2-2
CDR3: ASSRGGELF

D: .
V: TRBV13
J: TRBJ2-7
CDR3: ASSLSGTYEQY

D: TRBD1
V: TRBV7-6
J: TRBJ1-1
CDR3: ASSLVRTGEAF

D: TRBD1
V: TRBV7-3
J: TRBJ2-7
CDR3: ASSSGTGNSEQY

D: TRBD2
V: TRBV7-9
J: TRBJ2-1
CDR3: ASSYLSGGTNEQF

D: TRBD1
V: TRBV5-1
J: TRBJ2-3
CDR3: ASSLQGARADTQY

D: .
V: TRBV10-1
J: TRBJ2-1
CDR3: ASSPSVGSYNEQF

D: .
V: TRBV11-1
J: TRBJ2-1
CDR3: ASSLRGGMGEQF

D: .
V: TRBV11-3
J: TRBJ2-3
CDR3: ASSLDSLDTDTQY

D: TRBD2
V: TRBV7-9
J: TRBJ2-3
CDR3: ASSLGSGGGTDTQY

D: .
V: TRBV6-5
J: TRBJ1-1
CDR3: ASSLTLMNTEAF

D: TRBD2
V: TRBV4-1
J: TRBJ2-1
CDR3: ASSQSGLAGRAGNEQF

D: .
V: TRBV6-5
J: TRBJ2-2
CDR3: ASSFESGPDTGELF

D: .
V: TRBV11-2
J: TRBJ1-3
CDR3: ASSQGGGVGNTIY

D: TRBD1
V: TRBV6-5
J: TRBJ1-6
CDR3: ASSYPQGARNSPLH

D: TRBD1
V: TRBV13
J: TRBJ1-4
CDR3: ASSHKSGTVNEKLF

D: .
V: TRBV4-1
J: TRBJ1-1
CDR3: ASSQQGRITEAF

D: .
V: TRBV6-5
J: TRBJ1-1
CDR3: ASSYVEGNTEAF

D: TRBD1
V: TRBV5-4
J: TRBJ2-1
CDR3: ASGSGTGGYNEQF

D: .
V: TRBV4-2
J: TRBJ1-2
CDR3: ASSPPTQVLNYGYT

D: .
V: TRBV6-5
J: TRBJ1-1
CDR3: ASSYSILSNTEAF

D: TRBD1
V: TRBV19
J: TRBJ2-7
CDR3: ASSMGQGGSYEQY

D: TRBD2
V: TRBV9
J: TRBJ2-1
CDR3: ASSVWGGEQF

D: .
V: TRBV29-1
J: TRBJ1-3
CDR3: SVDRGQDTIY

D: .
V: TRBV11-2
J: TRBJ1-5
CDR3: ASSLVSGYSNQPQH